This record looks at one T cell receptor (beta chain) sequence and its context. Its target antigen remains unknown. Per-base qualities were not stored, and no clone one base away is much larger. The immunoSEQ Assay, a bias-controlled multiplex PCR, was used to amplify TCRbeta CDR3 regions from genomic DNA. The original methods were these. The number of nucleated cells in each sample was estimated from the amplification of reference gene primers within the assay. To quantify the absolute abundance of each unique TCRbeta CDR3 rearrangement, sequence reads were collapsed and filtered. Productive Simpson clonality was computed per sample as the square root of Simpson's diversity index over productive rearrangements. The clones in this table, taken by TCRdb from immuneACCESS, are in-frame only. Not every clone is retained; where verified, under half of the shortfall comes from an unresolved V gene, and the cause of the rest is unknown. V, J and clone size were drawn from that table, and D and trimming were deduced from the DNA. The table for this sample lists about 130,000 clones; around 81% of them were counted only once. Jointly, the top ten make up roughly 10% of the sample.

From cysteine to phenylalanine, the CDR3 is 14 amino acids long. Left in the record is the CDR3 DNA by itself, 42 bases read in frame from the first base. The CDR1 and CDR2 encoded by the germline V gene (reference sequence) are DFQATT and SNEGSKA. Cut back by 3 bases and 3 bases, the V and J ends lie 12 bases apart. These data originate in a study of blood T cell repertoires in COVID-19 (TCRdb year 2020). Regarding the research as a whole: The collaborator samples originated in the United States, Italy and Spain and spanned the acute and convalescent phases of COVID-19. Where available, HLA class I and class II types were obtained from metadata supplied by the sample provider rather than from assay-based typing. The dataset comprised deeply sampled blood TCRbeta repertoires from subjects exposed to, actively infected with, or recovered from COVID-19. Samples came from the ongoing ImmuneRACE study (first 160 participants) plus 1,254 subjects from 6 global collaborators. The repertoires were made available in a free public database intended to serve as a resource for research on the immune response to SARS-CoV-2. The prospective study material was composed of cDNA or gDNA derived from T cells, B-cell-depleted T cells, or PBMCs. The sample metadata nearly always contained a de-identified subject ID, COVID-19 status, age in years and sex. Overall results and qualifications from the work: The amount of clinical and demographic metadata varied by source and participant and was provided uncurated.

Each collaborating institution followed its own protocols to collect whole blood in K2EDTA tubes. For TCRbeta analysis, collaborator samples were shipped as frozen whole blood, as isolated PBMCs, or as DNA extracted from either sample type. The sequence came from a man aged 40-55 years with active or convalescent COVID-19. Recombination joined TRBV20-1 with TRBJ1-5; no D segment can be confidently identified. Sequencing was done on a sample of peripheral blood. The DNA sequence is as follows: TGCAGTGCTAGTGAGCCAGTCCTCAATCAGCCCCAGCATTTT. Its protein reads: CSASEPVLNQPQHF.